Listed here are 26 T cell receptor beta chains from one sample, sequenced in a study of cytomegalovirus exposure and HLA in healthy donors. The primer mix had 60 Vbeta and 13 Jbeta primers. The method was immunoSEQ multiplex PCR; TCRdb's version includes in-frame clones alone and lacks a portion of them. The table has under 250,000 clones, about 83% seen once. Sample: PBMCs. The receptors were sampled from a woman in her 50s in good health and CMV-seropositive.

This rearrangement joins TRBV6-5 to TRBJ1-1, with a tentative D call TRBD1 (6 bases). This CDR3 comprises 14 residues. The ends were cut back, 6 bases at V and 1 base at J, with 12 bases in the middle. Germline V CDR1 and CDR2: MNHEY, SVGAGI. In DNA form, the CDR3 reads TGTGCCAGCAGACGGACAGCTTCGAACACTGAAGCTTTCTTT. Translation: CASRRTASNTEAFF.

V gene TRBV11-2 combines with J gene TRBJ2-3; D is unresolved. Trimming stripped 7 bases from V and 4 bases from J, with 12 bases between. Per the germline V gene, CDR1 is SGHAT and CDR2 is FQNNGV. CDR3 length: 13 amino acids. CDR3 coding DNA: TGTGCCAGCACCCTAGGTCCGTCAGATACGCAGTATTTT. Protein: CASTLGPSDTQYF.

This clone came up once. The genes are TRBV30 and TRBJ2-7; 7 bases fit TRBD1. The ends lost 2 bases at V and 0 bases at J; junction bases unmatched: 4. The CDR3 has 14 residues. CDR1 GTSNPN and CDR2 SVGIG come from the germline V gene (reference sequence). The CDR3 nucleotides are TGTGCCTGGAGTCCCGACAGGGTCTCCTACGAGCAGTACTTC. Amino acids: CAWSPDRVSYEQYF. The full variable domain, rest sourced from reference TRBV30 and TRBJ2-7, is SQTIHQWPATLVQPVGSPLSLECTVEGTSNPNLYWYRQAAGRGLQLLFYSVGIGQISSEVPQNLSASRPQDRQFILSSKKLLLSDSGFYLCAWSPDRVSYEQYFGPGTRLTVT.

This clone has more than one count but fewer than ten. This chain connects TRBV2 to TRBJ2-7; D remains unclear. The V and J ends lost 8 bases and 0 bases respectively, with 8 bases between them. CDR3 length: 12 amino acids. The V gene's germline CDR1 is SNHLY and CDR2 FYNNEI. In DNA, the CDR3 is TGTGCCAGCCAGGCGTTCTCCTACGAGCAGTACTTC. Protein product: CASQAFSYEQYF. The full variable domain, in which reference TRBV2 and TRBJ2-7 provide the parts outside the CDR3, is EPEVTQTPSHQVTQMGQEVILRCVPISNHLYFYWYRQILGQKVEFLVSFYNNEISEKSEIFDDQFSVERPDGSNFTLKIRSTKLEDSAMYFCASQAFSYEQYFGPGTRLTVT.

This chain connects TRBV12-2 to TRBJ1-2. TRBV12-2 is recorded as a pseudogene. The CDR3 sequence is 14 residues long. The DNA for the CDR3 is TGTGCAAGTCGCTTAGCGCGGGGGTCCTGTGGCTACACCTTC. As protein: CASRLARGSCGYTF.

In its sample, this clone was seen once. V and J are TRBV6-6 and TRBJ1-1; 9 bases line up with TRBD1. This CDR3 has 16 amino acids. Per the germline V gene, CDR1 is MNHNY and CDR2 is SVGAGI (reference sequence). With 4 bases clipped from V and 4 bases from J, the junction kept 10 bases outside the gene matches. The CDR3 nucleotides read TGTGCCAGCAGTTCCGCGGACAGGGGTAGGTTCACTGAAGCTTTCTTT. Translation: CASSSADRGRFTEAFF.

V gene TRBV5-1 combines with J gene TRBJ2-7, with 13 positions matching TRBD2. Germline V gives CDR1 SGHRS, CDR2 YFSETQ. After removal of 4 bases from V and 3 bases from J, the junction contained 4 bases not matched to a gene. CDR3 length: 15 residues. CDR3 in amino acids: CASSPGLAGVYEQYF. The CDR3 nucleotides are TGCGCCAGCAGCCCTGGACTAGCGGGGGTCTACGAGCAGTACTTC.

The chain combines TRBV2 with TRBJ1-4; a weak D match, TRBD1 (6 bases). The CDR3 loop spans 14 amino acids. Trimming stripped 4 bases from V and 0 bases from J, with 6 bases between. CDR1 and CDR2 from the germline V gene are SNHLY and FYNNEI. The CDR3 coding sequence is TGTGCCAGCAGTGGGGACACAACTAATGAAAAACTGTTTTTT. Protein product: CASSGDTTNEKLFF.

The V call is TRBV25-1, the J call TRBJ1-1, with a weak D call TRBD1 (6 bases). The CDR3 runs 14 residues. V shed 3 bases and J shed 5 bases, with 13 bases lying between them. Per germline, CDR1 MGHDK and CDR2 SYGVNS. Here the CDR3 DNA reads TGTGCCAGCAGTGAGGGGGGGGCAGTTACTGAAGCTTTCTTT. It translates to CASSEGGAVTEAFF.

This chain links TRBV6-5 with TRBJ1-2; 9 bases align to TRBD1. Germline V gives CDR1 MNHEY, CDR2 SVGAGI. The length of the CDR3 is 14 residues. J gave up 4 bases and V 2 bases, and 2 bases lay outside the gene matches. The CDR3 here is CASSYVQGAYGYTF. The CDR3 coding sequence is TGTGCCAGCAGTTACGTACAGGGGGCCTATGGCTACACCTTC.

The chain couples TRBV5-1 to TRBJ1-2; tentatively, D is TRBD1 (5 bases). Germline-derived CDR1 and CDR2 are SGHRS and YFSETQ. The CDR3 length is 14 residues. V gave up 2 bases and J gave up 8 bases, with 16 bases separating them. The CDR3 loop is CASSFLGEGEGYTF. CDR3 DNA sequence: TGCGCCAGCAGCTTCCTGGGGGAGGGAGAAGGCTACACCTTC.

This chain connects TRBV5-1 to TRBJ1-5, with D possibly matching TRBD1 (6 bases). CDR3 length: 15 amino acids. Germline CDR1 is SGHRS and CDR2 is YFSETQ. V was clipped by 0 bases and J by 4 bases, with 11 bases between them. The CDR3 loop is CASSLGTVDNQPQHF. The CDR3 DNA reads TGCGCCAGCAGCTTGGGGACAGTCGATAATCAGCCCCAGCATTTT.

V gene TRBV7-9 combines with J gene TRBJ1-1; unclear D gene. Germline V gene data show CDR1 as SEHNR and CDR2 as FQNEAQ (reference sequence). This CDR3 comprises 15 residues. Trimming cost V 4 bases and J 0 bases, with 12 bases left between them. The CDR3 bases are TGTGCCAGCAGCTCCCTCAGAACGATGAACACTGAAGCTTTCTTT. It translates to CASSSLRTMNTEAFF.

This CDR3 is CASSRGGASDTQYF. In nucleotides, the CDR3 is TGTGCCAGCAGCCGCGGGGGGGCTTCGGATACGCAGTATTTT. This sequence joins TRBV11-3 and TRBJ2-3; 9 bases align to TRBD2. V was clipped by 5 bases and J by 6 bases; unmatched bases: 6. Germline loops: CDR1 SGHNT, CDR2 YENEEA. This CDR3 comprises 14 residues.

The genes are TRBV10-3 and TRBJ2-1; unclear D gene. Germline values: CDR1 ENHRY, CDR2 SYGVKD. The CDR3 runs 12 residues. Trimming shortened V by 8 bases and J by 6 bases, and 11 bases separated the two germline ends. CDR3 nucleotides: TGTGCCATCGGCTCTGGCAGCAATGAGCAGTTCTTC. It is translated as CAIGSGSNEQFF.

The V call is TRBV5-1, the J call TRBJ2-1, with TRBD2 identical over 8 bases. CDR1 and CDR2 from the germline V gene are SGHRS and YFSETQ. This CDR3 has 16 amino acids. Unmatched junction bases numbered 6, after V lost 1 base and J lost 3 bases. The CDR3 is CASSLFSGASYNEQFF. CDR3 nucleotides: TGCGCCAGCAGCTTGTTTAGCGGGGCCAGCTACAATGAGCAGTTCTTC. The full variable domain, in which reference TRBV5-1 and TRBJ2-1 provide the parts outside the CDR3, is KAGVTQTPRYLIKTRGQQVTLSCSPISGHRSVSWYQQTPGQGLQFLFEYFSETQRNKGNFPGRFSGRQFSNSRSEMNVSTLELGDSALYLCASSLFSGASYNEQFFGPGTRLTVL.

This rearrangement joins TRBV4-1 to TRBJ2-5, with TRBD1 matching over 9 bases. The J call is in doubt because the DNA end fits TRBJ2-7 better. The CDR3 spans 17 residues. Germline V gene data show CDR1 as MGHRA and CDR2 as YSYEKL. CDR3 sequence reads: CASSLGTGQYRAYEQYF. The CDR3 DNA reads as TGCGCCAGCAGCCTAGGGACAGGGCAATATCGGGCCTACGAGCAGTACTTC.

This clone was seen a single time. The V and J genes are TRBV6-6 and TRBJ2-5; D remains unclear. In germline, CDR1 is MNHNY, CDR2 SVGAGI (reference sequence). V lost 2 bases and J 5 bases, leaving 18 bases between the germline ends. This CDR3 spans 16 amino acids. The CDR3 region has the DNA TGTGCCAGCAGTTACCGCACAGCAGTCCTTGGGGAGACCCAGTACTTC. This sequence encodes CASSYRTAVLGETQYF.

The chain recombines TRBV10-1 with TRBJ2-4; perhaps TRBD2 as D (6 bases). This CDR3 has 13 amino acids. Germline V gene lookup returns CDR1 WNHNN and CDR2 SYGVQD (reference sequence). Trimming took off 5 bases at V and 10 bases at J, with 15 bases between the two ends. Here the CDR3 DNA reads TGCGCCAGCAGTCAGGACGGCGGGAATATTCAGTACTTC. Amino acids: CASSQDGGNIQYF.

The chain is built from TRBV29-1 and TRBJ2-3; 8 bases are a match to TRBD1. The CDR3 spans 13 residues. Germline V gene data show CDR1 as SQVTM and CDR2 as ANQGSEA. J lost 5 bases, V lost 4 bases, and 5 bases had no gene match. The CDR3 protein is CSVAAGGEDTQYF. The CDR3 bases are TGCAGCGTTGCAGCAGGGGGCGAAGATACGCAGTATTTT.

The CDR3 nucleotides read TGTGCCAGCAGCCCCCCGGGACAGGGCCACGAGCAGTACTTC. Protein: CASSPPGQGHEQYF. J is TRBJ2-7 and V is TRBV28, with 9 bases that match TRBD1. The CDR3 loop spans 14 amino acids. The trim removed 6 bases at V and 5 bases at J, leaving 8 bases unmatched. Per the germline V gene, CDR1 is MDHEN and CDR2 is SYDVKM.

This CDR3 is CASSLLREAGYTF. CDR3 sequence (DNA): TGTGCCAGCAGCTTGCTCAGGGAGGCTGGCTACACCTTC. The chain links TRBV5-4 to TRBJ1-2, with D perhaps matching TRBD1 (5 bases). The germline V and J ends were trimmed by 1 base and 7 bases, with 11 bases remaining between them. The CDR3 is 13 amino acids. Germline loops: CDR1 SGHNT, CDR2 YYREEE (reference sequence).

The V and J genes are TRBV27 and TRBJ1-5; TRBD1 might be the D (6 bases). Germline V gene sequence: CDR1 MNHEY, CDR2 SMNVEV (reference sequence). The CDR3 totals 16 residues. With 3 bases removed from V and 7 bases from J, the gap between germline ends came to 19 bases. The CDR3 protein is CASSLGGGGRGQPQHF. The CDR3 DNA sequence: TGTGCCAGCAGTTTGGGAGGCGGGGGGCGAGGGCAGCCCCAGCATTTT.

The chain carries TRBV6-5 and TRBJ1-1; D is possibly TRBD1 (6 bases). Germline values: CDR1 MNHEY, CDR2 SVGAGI. There are 14 residues in the CDR3. V was cut by 6 bases and J by 4 bases, with 15 bases left in between. DNA of the CDR3: TGTGCCAGCAGCCAGACAGGCGGTGTCACTGAAGCTTTCTTT. This encodes CASSQTGGVTEAFF.

The chain uses TRBV18 and TRBJ1-1; no clear D. The germline V gene has CDR1 KGHSH and CDR2 LQKENI. The CDR3 has 13 amino acids. Deletions cut 3 bases from V and 1 base from J, with 6 bases between. CDR3 DNA sequence: TGTGCCAGCTCACCCCTAGAGAACACTGAAGCTTTCTTT. Its translation: CASSPLENTEAFF.

This clone was counted a few times. The V gene is TRBV27, the J gene TRBJ1-2; possibly TRBD1 for D (6 bases). The CDR3 has 13 residues. Trimming removed 5 bases from V and 4 bases from J, with 11 bases in between. In germline, CDR1 is MNHEY, CDR2 SMNVEV (reference sequence). As DNA, the CDR3 is TGTGCCAGCAGTAGGGGGGGCGGCTATGGCTACACCTTC. It is translated as CASSRGGGYGYTF.